This T cell receptor (beta chain) was observed in a study of cytomegalovirus exposure and HLA in healthy donors. Study overall: About 200 million T cells yielded 100 million or so unique TCR beta sequences in earlier analysis. Overall study findings and caveats: A later examination showed that TCR association rates differed by HLA locus, with DRB1 most and HLA-C fewest.

This clone showed up just a few times. As yet, its antigen is unknown. V shed 2 bases and J shed 6 bases, with 4 bases lying between them. The CDR3 loop spans 11 amino acids. Germline lookup yields CDR1 MNHEY and CDR2 SVGAGI. PCR primers comprised 60 Vbeta and 13 Jbeta primers. As originally analysed: Around 83 million unique TCR beta chains, about 12 million shared, were counted in a later analysis. TCRdb's table, derived via immunoSEQ multiplex PCR, lists solely in-frame clones and lacks some. V, J and clone size reflect that table, while D and trimming were determined from the DNA. The sample shows approximately 27,000 clones, approximately 70% of them seen only once.

The TCR originated in a woman between 45 and 65 years old in good health and CMV-seronegative. This chain connects TRBV6-5 to TRBJ1-1; D remains ambiguous. Specimen: PBMCs. CDR3 coding DNA: TGTGCCAGCAGTTACCGGTCTGAAGCTTTCTTT. Translation: CASSYRSEAFF.